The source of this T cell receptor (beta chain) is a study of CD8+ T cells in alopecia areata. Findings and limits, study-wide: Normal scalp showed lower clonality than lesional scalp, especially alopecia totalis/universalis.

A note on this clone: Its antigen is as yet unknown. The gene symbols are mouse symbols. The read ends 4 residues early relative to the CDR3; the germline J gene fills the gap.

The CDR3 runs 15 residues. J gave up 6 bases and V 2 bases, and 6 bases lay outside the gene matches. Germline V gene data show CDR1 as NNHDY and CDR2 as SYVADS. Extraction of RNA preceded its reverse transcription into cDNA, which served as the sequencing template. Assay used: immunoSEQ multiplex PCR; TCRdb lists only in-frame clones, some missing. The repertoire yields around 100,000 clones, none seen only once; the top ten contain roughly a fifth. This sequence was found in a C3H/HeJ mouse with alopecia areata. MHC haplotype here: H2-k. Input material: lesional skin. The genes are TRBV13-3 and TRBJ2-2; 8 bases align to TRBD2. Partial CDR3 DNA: TGTGCCAGCAGTGACTGGGGGGAGAGACCCGGG. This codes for CASSDWGERPG. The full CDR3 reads CASSDWGERPGQLYF.